The 6 T cell receptor beta chains given below trace back to one sample, sequenced in a study of beta chain features in type 1 diabetes. General study findings and limits: For Type 1 diabetes patients, all four CD4+ subsets carried TCRB CDR3s that were moderately but significantly shorter.

The antigens for these receptors are not known. The study reverse transcribed the entire isolated RNA, so it sequenced expressed TCRB transcripts. TCRdb keeps only in-frame clones here, not all; method: immunoSEQ multiplex PCR. The sample shows 600,000 to 700,000 clones, roughly 12% of them seen only once. The sequencing input was naive CD4+ T cells from blood. The source of these receptors is a man aged 25 to 40 with type 1 diabetes.

The J gene is TRBJ1-2, the V gene TRBV29-1, with 9 bases matching TRBD1. Germline CDR1 is SQVTM and CDR2 is ANQGSEA. The CDR3 loop spans 14 amino acids. Trimming at V came to 6 bases and at J to 4 bases, leaving 9 bases not matched to a gene. The CDR3 is CSVVEGQGGYGYTF. CDR3 in DNA: TGCAGCGTAGTCGAGGGACAGGGCGGCTATGGCTACACCTTC.

V usage is TRBV5-6 and J usage is TRBJ2-7, with D hard to call. The CDR3 is 16 residues long. Germline-derived CDR1 and CDR2 are SGHDT and YYEEEE. Deletions cut 0 bases from V and 5 bases from J, with 18 bases between. The CDR3 nucleotides are TGTGCCAGCAGCTTGGTGGCAGTTTTCTCTCTAGACGAGCAGTACTTC. It codes for CASSLVAVFSLDEQYF.

This chain connects TRBV7-3 to TRBJ1-1; no clear D gene. V was trimmed by 2 bases and J by 2 bases, leaving 6 bases between them. The CDR3 has 13 residues. CDR1 and CDR2 from the germline V gene are SGHTA and FQGTGA. The CDR3 sequence is CASSLGINTEAFF. CDR3 nucleotides: TGTGCCAGCAGCTTAGGGATAAACACTGAAGCTTTCTTT.

The J gene is TRBJ2-1, the V gene TRBV7-2; D gene ambiguous. V lost 5 bases and J lost 1, with 6 bases in between. The CDR3 is 13 residues long. From germline, CDR1 is SGHTA and CDR2 FQGNSA. The CDR3 loop reads CASSQISYNEQFF. The DNA of the CDR3 is TGTGCCAGCAGCCAGATTTCCTACAATGAGCAGTTCTTC.

The V gene is TRBV14, the J gene TRBJ2-3; 7 bases are a match to TRBD1. Germline trimming cut 4 bases from V and 2 bases from J; bases unmatched to any gene: 6. The CDR3 runs to 15 residues. Looked up from germline, CDR1 is SGHDN and CDR2 is FVKESK. DNA for the CDR3: TGTGCCAGCAGCCGCCCGGGACAGTCCACAGATACGCAGTATTTT. This gives the protein CASSRPGQSTDTQYF.

The chain carries TRBV6-6 and TRBJ1-4; 8 bases fit TRBD1. The CDR3 length is 16 residues. Germline loops: CDR1 MNHNY, CDR2 SVGAGI (reference sequence). V dropped 6 bases and J dropped 6; count of bases not matched to a gene: 12. CDR3 protein: CASRTDRGEGYEKLFF. The DNA for the CDR3 is TGTGCCAGCAGAACCGACAGGGGAGAAGGGTATGAAAAACTGTTTTTT.